This passage covers 22 T cell receptor beta chains from one sample sequenced in a study of CD8 T cells in ankylosing spondylitis. Study-wide findings and caveats: Ankylosing spondylitis blood seemed to carry a telltale TCR beta motif made of under ten highly homologous variants.

TCRdb reprocessed the 5' RACE reads with MiXCR, giving one entry per CDR3 protein. The repertoire holds around 490,000 distinct CDR3 sequences, with approximately 5% as singletons. Antigen specificity for these receptors is unknown. The sequencing sample was made of blood, either unsorted or a sorted T cell fraction (not recorded which). The receptors stem from a male donor with ankylosing spondylitis.

The sample holds many counts of this clonotype. This chain joins TRBV28 and TRBJ2-3; perhaps TRBD2 as D (5 bases). There are 14 residues in the CDR3. The germline V gene encodes CDR1 MDHEN and CDR2 SYDVKM. The ends were cut back, 10 bases at V and 6 bases at J, with 20 bases in the middle. The CDR3 is CATLSLEGSDTQYF. The CDR3 DNA sequence: TGTGCCACCCTCAGTCTAGAGGGATCCGATACGCAGTATTTT.

This clonotype turned up a few times. The chain is built from TRBV27 and TRBJ2-1; possible D gene TRBD2, 7 bases. The CDR3 has 16 residues. The V gene's germline CDR1 is MNHEY and CDR2 SMNVEV (reference sequence). The V end lost 1 base, the J end lost 1 base, and 11 bases lay between the germline ends. The CDR3 reads CASSLLGGPSYNEQFF. The CDR3 coding sequence is TGTGCCAGCAGTTTATTGGGGGGGCCTTCCTACAATGAGCAGTTCTTC.

This clonotype came up many times. J is TRBJ1-1 and V is TRBV6-5; D gene ambiguous. V lost 2 bases and J 1 base, leaving 8 bases between the germline ends. CDR1 and CDR2 (germline): MNHEY, SVGAGI. The CDR3 has 14 residues. The CDR3 protein is CASSYREGNTEAFF. CDR3 nucleotide sequence: TGTGCCAGCAGTTACCGAGAGGGGAACACTGAAGCTTTCTTT.

There are many counts of this clonotype. The V gene is TRBV20-1, the J gene TRBJ1-2; no reliable D call. CDR3 length: 11 residues. Looked up from germline, CDR1 is DFQATT and CDR2 is SNEGSKA (reference sequence). Trimming cost V 4 bases and J 7 bases, with 10 bases left between them. The CDR3 nucleotides read TGCAGTGCTACCATGGCAAGTGGCTACACCTTC. Encoded protein: CSATMASGYTF.

This clonotype has at least ten counts. The chain links TRBV20-1 to TRBJ2-7, with 8 positions matching TRBD1. The CDR3 has 12 residues. V lost 3 bases and J lost 6; bases outside the gene matches: 4. Germline CDR1 is DFQATT and CDR2 is SNEGSKA (reference sequence). CDR3: CSARDRAPEQYF. CDR3 in DNA: TGCAGTGCTAGGGACAGGGCTCCCGAGCAGTACTTC.

This clonotype was recorded a few times. The gene calls are TRBV12-3 or TRBV12-4 and TRBJ2-1; unclear D gene. The length of the CDR3 is 14 residues. The germline V and J ends were trimmed by 7 bases and 1 base, with 11 bases remaining between them. The CDR3 DNA follows: TGTGCCAGCACTGGGATCCTGTCCTACAATGAGCAGTTCTTC. Protein: CASTGILSYNEQFF.

This clonotype was recorded many times. This chain uses TRBV7-2 with TRBJ1-3; D gene ambiguous. CDR3 size: 15 residues. Germline CDR1 SGHTA, CDR2 FQGNSA. Trimming pared 1 base from V and 1 base from J, leaving 8 bases between. The CDR3 here is CASSLEHLSGNTIYF. CDR3 coding DNA: TGTGCCAGCAGCTTAGAACATTTGTCTGGAAACACCATATATTTT.

This clonotype was detected many times. This chain connects TRBV27 to TRBJ2-3, with D possibly matching TRBD2 (5 bases). CDR3 length: 14 amino acids. Trimming took off 6 bases at V and 2 bases at J, with 12 bases between the two ends. Per the germline V gene, CDR1 is MNHEY and CDR2 is SMNVEV (reference sequence). CDR3 sequence (DNA): TGTGCCAGCAGCATACTAGGGTTCACAGATACGCAGTATTTT. Protein: CASSILGFTDTQYF.

This clonotype was counted at least ten times. The V and J genes are TRBV20-1 and TRBJ1-5; D remains ambiguous. The CDR3 runs 13 residues. Trimming removed 4 bases at V and 0 bases at J, with 7 bases between. Germline V CDR1 and CDR2: DFQATT, SNEGSKA (reference sequence). The CDR3 loop reads CSAIIYSNQPQHF. The CDR3 nucleotides are TGCAGTGCTATAATTTATAGCAATCAGCCCCAGCATTTT.

The sample holds many counts of this clonotype. The V and J genes are TRBV6-1 and TRBJ2-2; the D is unclear. The CDR3 has 15 residues. The germline gives CDR1 MNHNS, CDR2 SASEGT. The V and J ends lost 3 bases and 0 bases respectively, with 8 bases between them. The CDR3 DNA reads as TGTGCCAGCAGTGAGTTGAGTACGAACACCGGGGAGCTGTTTTTT. Translation gives CASSELSTNTGELFF.

The sample holds many counts of this clonotype. The chain links TRBV20-1 to TRBJ2-7; the D gene is possibly TRBD1 (6 bases). CDR1 is DFQATT and CDR2 is SNEGSKA in the germline V gene (reference sequence). The CDR3 has 14 residues. With 0 bases removed from V and 3 bases from J, the gap between germline ends came to 12 bases. CDR3 nucleotides: TGCAGTGCTAGAGAGCCCAGGGGATTCTACGAGCAGTACTTC. This sequence encodes CSAREPRGFYEQYF.

This clonotype was observed a few times. V and J are TRBV2 and TRBJ1-6, with unresolved D. This CDR3 contains 13 residues. CDR1 and CDR2 from the germline V gene are SNHLY and FYNNEI. V was pared by 10 bases and J by 5 bases, with 12 bases between. The CDR3 sequence: CAMIHNNNSPLHF. The CDR3 DNA follows: TGTGCCATGATACACAATAATAATTCACCCCTCCACTTT. Drawing the rest from reference TRBV2 and TRBJ1-6, the complete variable domain is EPEVTQTPSHQVTQMGQEVILRCVPISNHLYFYWYRQILGQKVEFLVSFYNNEISEKSEIFDDQFSVERPDGSNFTLKIRSTKLEDSAMYFCAMIHNNNSPLHFGNGTRLTVT.

This clonotype was picked up many times. The V and J genes are TRBV10-3 and TRBJ2-6; D ambiguous. The CDR3 is made up of 13 amino acids. The V end was cut by 8 bases, the J end by 0 bases, with 5 bases between. From germline, CDR1 is ENHRY and CDR2 SYGVKD. In nucleotides, the CDR3 is TGTGCCATCGGCGGCTCTGGGGCCAACGTCCTGACTTTC. This translates into CAIGGSGANVLTF.

With respect to this clonotype: A much more abundant neighbour one base away suggests this may be a read error. The chain employs TRBV5-1 and TRBJ1-3, with D perhaps TRBD1 (6 bases). This CDR3 region has 14 residues. V was trimmed by 3 bases and J by 4 bases, leaving 11 bases between them. Germline V lookup: CDR1 SGHRS, CDR2 YFSETQ. The CDR3 spells CASSYGTKGNTIYF. In DNA form, the CDR3 reads TGCGCCAGCAGCTACGGGACAAAAGGAAACACCATATATTTT.

This clonotype came up many times. This chain uses TRBV7-8 with TRBJ1-3; D may be TRBD1 (6 bases). The CDR3 covers 16 residues. Trimming took 5 bases from V and 2 from J, leaving 16 bases between them. Germline CDR1 SGHVS, CDR2 FQNEAQ. CDR3 sequence (DNA): TGTGCCAGCAGCGGGAGCAGGGGAATTCCTGGAAACACCATATATTTT. Translation: CASSGSRGIPGNTIYF.

This clonotype has at least ten counts. The chain employs TRBV7-9 and TRBJ1-2; D is unclear. Germline V gene data show CDR1 as SEHNR and CDR2 as FQNEAQ (reference sequence). V shed 3 bases and J shed 5 bases, with 10 bases lying between them. The CDR3 has 13 amino acids. CDR3 DNA sequence: TGTGCCAGCAGCTTCTTCCGAATGTATGGCTACACCTTC. Its protein product is CASSFFRMYGYTF.

This clonotype was seen at least ten times. The chain links TRBV5-1 to TRBJ2-7, with unresolved D. The CDR3 runs to 14 residues. The germline V gene has CDR1 SGHRS and CDR2 YFSETQ. Trimming stripped 1 base from V and 5 bases from J, with 13 bases between. CDR3 DNA: TGCGCCAGCAGCTTGTTGGGCCGTTCAGACGAGCAGTACTTC. This codes for CASSLLGRSDEQYF. The complete variable domain, with remaining parts taken from reference TRBV5-1 and TRBJ2-7, reads KAGVTQTPRYLIKTRGQQVTLSCSPISGHRSVSWYQQTPGQGLQFLFEYFSETQRNKGNFPGRFSGRQFSNSRSEMNVSTLELGDSALYLCASSLLGRSDEQYFGPGTRLTVT.

This clonotype was counted at least ten times. The chain has TRBV4-3 and TRBJ1-2; D is possibly TRBD1 (5 bases). V shed 3 bases and J shed 2 bases, with 13 bases lying between them. CDR1 is LGHNA and CDR2 is YSLEER in the germline V gene. This CDR3 is built from 15 residues. The CDR3 coding sequence is TGCGCCAGCAGCCACTCAGGGAACTCCAACTATGGCTACACCTTC. Its translation: CASSHSGNSNYGYTF.

This clonotype was observed many times. The chain is built from TRBV28 and TRBJ2-1; D remains ambiguous. V was clipped by 6 bases and J by 0 bases, with 15 bases between them. Germline values: CDR1 MDHEN, CDR2 SYDVKM. The CDR3 has 16 amino acids. The CDR3, as DNA: TGTGCCAGCAGAACACAAGACTGGTACTCCTACAATGAGCAGTTCTTC. It encodes CASRTQDWYSYNEQFF. Filled out from reference TRBV28 and TRBJ2-1, the complete variable domain reads DVKVTQSSRYLVKRTGEKVFLECVQDMDHENMFWYRQDPGLGLRLIYFSYDVKMKEKGDIPEGYSVSREKKERFSLILESASTNQTSMYLCASRTQDWYSYNEQFFGPGTRLTVL.

This clonotype was detected ten times or more. The V call is TRBV2, the J call TRBJ1-5; 7 bases agree with TRBD1. The V and J ends lost 7 bases and 6 bases, in that order; junction bases with no gene match: 6. This CDR3 spans 13 amino acids. Germline CDR1 and CDR2: SNHLY and FYNNEI. The CDR3 loop is CASTLEGAQPQHF. The CDR3 DNA is TGTGCCAGCACCTTAGAGGGGGCTCAGCCCCAGCATTTT.

This clonotype was seen ten or more times. The chain's CDR3 is CASGRHLNYGYTF. Written as DNA, the CDR3 is TGTGCCAGCGGACGACATCTCAACTATGGCTACACCTTC. The V call is TRBV7-2, the J call TRBJ1-2; no firm D call. CDR3 length: 13 residues. The ends were cut back, 8 bases at V and 2 bases at J, with 12 bases in the middle. CDR1 and CDR2 from the germline V gene are SGHTA and FQGNSA.

This clonotype was observed many times. The chain recombines TRBV29-1 with TRBJ2-1, with 8 positions matching TRBD2. Germline V CDR1 and CDR2: SQVTM, ANQGSEA. The V and J ends lost 5 bases and 3 bases, in that order; junction bases with no gene match: 6. This CDR3 spans 14 amino acids. CDR3: CSVWSGGYYNEQFF. The CDR3 bases are TGCAGCGTTTGGAGCGGGGGTTACTACAATGAGCAGTTCTTC.